This T cell receptor beta chain stems from a study of blood T cell repertoires in COVID-19. In the study overall: Sites across the United States, Italy and Spain contributed samples from acute and convalescent COVID-19. T cells, B-cell-depleted T cells, or PBMCs provided the cDNA or gDNA that served as material.

As handled by the study authors: It was from reference gene primer amplification that nucleated cell counts were estimated. Clones were sequenced by immunoSEQ multiplex PCR, and TCRdb holds only the in-frame ones, with some missing. V, J and clone size are taken as reported in that table, and D and trimming were inferred from the DNA itself. The sample yields under 300,000 clones, 83% seen once. The CDR3 is made up of 13 amino acids. V lost 0 bases and J 8 bases, leaving 9 bases between the germline ends. CDR1 and CDR2 from the germline V gene are SGHAT and FQNNGV. The sample was peripheral blood. The sequence derives from a woman aged 45-65 years who had recovered from COVID-19. The chain carries TRBV11-2 and TRBJ2-3, with D uncertain. The CDR3 is CASSLDQVSTQYF. CDR3 DNA: TGTGCCAGCAGCTTAGATCAAGTTAGTACGCAGTATTTT.